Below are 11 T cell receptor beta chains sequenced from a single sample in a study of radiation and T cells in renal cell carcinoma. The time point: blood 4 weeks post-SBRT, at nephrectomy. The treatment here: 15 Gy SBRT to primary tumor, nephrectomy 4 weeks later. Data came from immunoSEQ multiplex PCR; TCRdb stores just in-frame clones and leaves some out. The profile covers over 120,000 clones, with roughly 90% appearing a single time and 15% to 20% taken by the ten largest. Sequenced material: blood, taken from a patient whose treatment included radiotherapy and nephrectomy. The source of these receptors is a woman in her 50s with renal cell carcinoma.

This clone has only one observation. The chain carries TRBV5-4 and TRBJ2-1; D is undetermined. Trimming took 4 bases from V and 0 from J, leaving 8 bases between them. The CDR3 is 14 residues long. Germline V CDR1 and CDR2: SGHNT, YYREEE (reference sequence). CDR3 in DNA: TGTGCCAGCAGCCGCCAGAGCTCCTACAATGAGCAGTTCTTC. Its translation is CASSRQSSYNEQFF.

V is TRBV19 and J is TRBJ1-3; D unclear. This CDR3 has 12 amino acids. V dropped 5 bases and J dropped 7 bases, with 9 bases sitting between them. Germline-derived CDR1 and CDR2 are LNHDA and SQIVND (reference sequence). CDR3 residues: CASSYNRNTIYF. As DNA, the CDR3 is TGTGCCAGTAGTTATAATCGGAACACCATATATTTT.

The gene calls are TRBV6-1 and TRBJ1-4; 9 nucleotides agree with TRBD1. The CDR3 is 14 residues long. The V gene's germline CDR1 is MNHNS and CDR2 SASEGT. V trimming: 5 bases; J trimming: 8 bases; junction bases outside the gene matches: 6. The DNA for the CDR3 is TGTGCCAGCAGTCGGACAGGGGATGGGGAAAAACTGTTTTTT. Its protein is CASSRTGDGEKLFF.

CDR3 nucleotide sequence: TGTGCCAGCAGCTTGAGGGGCTCCCCTGAAGCTTTCTTT. This translates into CASSLRGSPEAFF. V gene TRBV5-4 combines with J gene TRBJ1-1, with TRBD1 as a possible D gene (5 bases). The CDR3 is 13 residues long. The ends were cut back, 1 base at V and 6 bases at J, with 10 bases in the middle. Germline V gene lookup returns CDR1 SGHNT and CDR2 YYREEE (reference sequence).

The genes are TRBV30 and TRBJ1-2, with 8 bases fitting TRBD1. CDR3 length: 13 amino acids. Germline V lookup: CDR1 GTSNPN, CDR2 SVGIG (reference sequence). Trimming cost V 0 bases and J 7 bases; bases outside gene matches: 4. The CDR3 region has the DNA TGTGCCTGGAGTGTACCAGGGGGCTTTGGCTACACCTTC. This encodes CAWSVPGGFGYTF.

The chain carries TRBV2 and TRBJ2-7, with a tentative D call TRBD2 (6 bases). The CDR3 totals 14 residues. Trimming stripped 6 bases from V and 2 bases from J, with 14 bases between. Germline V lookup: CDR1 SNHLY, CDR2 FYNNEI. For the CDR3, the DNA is TGTGCCAGCAGGACCGGGACTTCCACCTACGAGCAGTACTTC. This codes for CASRTGTSTYEQYF. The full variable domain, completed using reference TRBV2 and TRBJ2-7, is EPEVTQTPSHQVTQMGQEVILRCVPISNHLYFYWYRQILGQKVEFLVSFYNNEISEKSEIFDDQFSVERPDGSNFTLKIRSTKLEDSAMYFCASRTGTSTYEQYFGPGTRLTVT.

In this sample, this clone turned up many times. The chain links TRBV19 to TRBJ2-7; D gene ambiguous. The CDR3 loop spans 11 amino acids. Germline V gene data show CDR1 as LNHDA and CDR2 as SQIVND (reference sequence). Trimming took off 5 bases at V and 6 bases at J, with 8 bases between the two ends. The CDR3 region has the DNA TGTGCCAGTAGTGCAGGAATCGAGCAGTACTTC. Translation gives CASSAGIEQYF.

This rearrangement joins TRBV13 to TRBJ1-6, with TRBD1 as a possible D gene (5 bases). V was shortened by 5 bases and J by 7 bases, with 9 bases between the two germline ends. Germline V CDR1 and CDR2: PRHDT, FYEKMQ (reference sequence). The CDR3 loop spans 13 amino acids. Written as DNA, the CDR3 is TGTGCCAGCAGCATCGGGGGAAATTCACCCCTCCACTTT. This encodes CASSIGGNSPLHF.

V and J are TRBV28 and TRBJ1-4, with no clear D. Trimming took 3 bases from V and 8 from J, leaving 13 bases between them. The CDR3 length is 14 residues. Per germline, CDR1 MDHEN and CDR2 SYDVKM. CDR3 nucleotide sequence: TGTGCCAGCAGTTTCCTAGGGCTCGGAGAAAAACTGTTTTTT. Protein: CASSFLGLGEKLFF. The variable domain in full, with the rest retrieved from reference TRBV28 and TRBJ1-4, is DVKVTQSSRYLVKRTGEKVFLECVQDMDHENMFWYRQDPGLGLRLIYFSYDVKMKEKGDIPEGYSVSREKKERFSLILESASTNQTSMYLCASSFLGLGEKLFFGSGTQLSVL.

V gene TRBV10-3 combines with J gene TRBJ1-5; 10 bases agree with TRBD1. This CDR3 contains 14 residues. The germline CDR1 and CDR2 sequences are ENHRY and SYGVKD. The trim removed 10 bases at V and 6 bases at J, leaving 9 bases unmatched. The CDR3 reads CASNRTGGAQPQHF. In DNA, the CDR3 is TGTGCCAGCAATAGGACAGGGGGGGCTCAGCCCCAGCATTTT.

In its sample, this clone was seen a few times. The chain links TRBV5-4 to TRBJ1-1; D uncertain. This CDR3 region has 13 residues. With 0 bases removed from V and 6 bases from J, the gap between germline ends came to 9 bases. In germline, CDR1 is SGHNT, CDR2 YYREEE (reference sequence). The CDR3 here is CASSLETDSEAFF. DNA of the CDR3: TGTGCCAGCAGCTTGGAGACGGACTCTGAAGCTTTCTTT.